This TCR beta chain comes out of a study of CD8+ T cells in alopecia areata. Study-wide results and limits: Besides other cells, scalp samples also yield sequences of resident alphabeta T cells from normal skin. Although TCR sharing was seen in mice, sharing across patients was less clear, possibly for HLA-related reasons. Lesional scalp, notably in alopecia totalis/universalis, had clonality above that of normal scalp.

This clone is labeled medium-sized. Its antigen is unknown. V lost 7 bases, J lost 1 base, and 13 bases lay in between. Germline CDR1 is SGHTA and CDR2 is FQGNSA. The CDR3 is made up of 14 amino acids. RNA extraction was followed by reverse transcription into cDNA, which acted as the sequencing template. Profiling relied on immunoSEQ multiplex PCR, and the TCRdb table lists in-frame clones only, not all of them. Among around 100,000 clones, roughly half were seen once, and the ten largest hold 8.8%. Researchers picked out CD4+ and CD8+ T cells from PBMCs by sorting. Source material: CD4+ T cells sorted from blood. The rearrangement links TRBV7-2 to TRBJ1-1; D unresolved. This sequence was found in a human donor in good health. CDR3 coding DNA: TGTGCCAGCATGAGGGAGCTTCGGAACACTGAAGCTTTCTTT. Its protein is CASMRELRNTEAFF.